The present TCR beta chain was sequenced within a study of blood T cell repertoires in COVID-19. Looking at the study overall: The origin of the acute and convalescent COVID-19 samples was the United States, Italy and Spain. T cells, B-cell-depleted T cells, or PBMCs supplied cDNA or gDNA.

This clone was detected only once. Germline assignment: CDR1 MNHEY and CDR2 SMNVEV (reference sequence). J gave up 4 bases and V 2 bases, and 5 bases lay outside the gene matches. The CDR3 totals 16 residues. Authors' analysis steps: Reference gene primer amplification gave nucleated cell count estimates. Repertoires were generated with immunoSEQ multiplex PCR, while TCRdb's copy carries only in-frame clones and drops some. That table is the source of V, J and clone size, and D and trimming were worked out from the DNA. The sample yields 200,000 to 250,000 clones, 88% seen once. The sample taken for sequencing was peripheral blood. This clonotype was obtained from a woman aged 55-70 years with acute or convalescent COVID-19. The chain uses TRBV27 and TRBJ2-3; TRBD2 matches 11 bases. As DNA, the CDR3 is TGTGCCAGCAGTTTAGATCTAGCGGGAGGCTCAGATACGCAGTATTTT. This translates into CASSLDLAGGSDTQYF.